Listed below are T cell receptor beta chains from one sample, sequenced in a study of cytomegalovirus exposure and HLA in healthy donors. Sequencing was performed with immunoSEQ multiplex PCR; in TCRdb, only in-frame clones are kept and a portion is missing. Here the sample spans approximately 200,000 clones, 70% to 90% being singletons. Sequencing was carried out using PBMCs. All receptors derive from a woman between 50 and 59 years old in good health and CMV-seronegative. Each CDR3 is given with its conserved first and last residue. A D gene is named only where the DNA matches it firmly. Rows give clone size only sometimes, using once, few, many, or a class for an expanded clone.

clone size: .
V gene: TRBV30
J gene: TRBJ2-1
D gene: .
CDR3 DNA: TGTGCCTGGAACAAAGCGGGTCTCTACAATGAGCAGTTCTTC
CDR3 protein: CAWNKAGLYNEQFF

clone size: .
V gene: TRBV28
J gene: TRBJ2-7
D gene: TRBD2
CDR3 DNA: TGTGCCAGCAGTCAGACTAGCGGAAGAGGGCAGTACTTC
CDR3 protein: CASSQTSGRGQYF

clone size: .
V gene: TRBV18
J gene: TRBJ2-6
D gene: .
CDR3 DNA: TGTGCCAGCTCACCAGCGCCCGACACCTCTGGGGCCAACGTCCTGACTTTC
CDR3 protein: CASSPAPDTSGANVLTF

clone size: .
V gene: TRBV6-1
J gene: TRBJ1-2
D gene: .
CDR3 DNA: TGTGCCAGCAGTGGTCTACAGGGACCCTATGGCTACACCTTC
CDR3 protein: CASSGLQGPYGYTF

clone size: .
V gene: TRBV6-6
J gene: TRBJ1-6
D gene: TRBD1
CDR3 DNA: TGTGCCAGCACTGGGACAGGGGCCTATAATTCACCCCTCCACTTT
CDR3 protein: CASTGTGAYNSPLHF

clone size: once
V gene: TRBV18
J gene: TRBJ1-1
D gene: TRBD1
CDR3 DNA: TGTGCCAGCTCAACAGGGGAGAACACTGAAGCTTTCTTT
CDR3 protein: CASSTGENTEAFF

clone size: once
V gene: TRBV30
J gene: TRBJ2-7
D gene: TRBD2
CDR3 DNA: TGTGCCTGGACCCCGACTAGCGGGAATAACGAGCAGTACTTC
CDR3 protein: CAWTPTSGNNEQYF

clone size: .
V gene: TRBV7-9
J gene: TRBJ2-5
D gene: .
CDR3 DNA: TGTGCCAGCAGCCCCTCCGGGGTGTACCAAGAGACCCAGTACTTC
CDR3 protein: CASSPSGVYQETQYF

clone size: .
V gene: TRBV4-2
J gene: TRBJ2-6
D gene: .
CDR3 DNA: TGTGCCAGCGGCCATTCTCCCTCTGGGGCCAACGTCCTGACTTTC
CDR3 protein: CASGHSPSGANVLTF

clone size: .
V gene: TRBV4-2
J gene: TRBJ2-2
D gene: .
CDR3 DNA: TGTGCCAGCAGCCAAGGATCCCGGTTTGGAGGGCGACCCGGGGAGCTGTTTTTT
CDR3 protein: CASSQGSRFGGRPGELFF

clone size: .
V gene: TRBV28
J gene: TRBJ2-7
D gene: .
CDR3 DNA: TGTGCCAGCAGTTTATGGGGGGACACCCCCCGGGAGCAGTACTTC
CDR3 protein: CASSLWGDTPREQYF

clone size: .
V gene: TRBV7-8
J gene: TRBJ2-7
D gene: TRBD2
CDR3 DNA: TGTGCCAGCAGTATCAGCGGGAGCCGGTCCTACGAGCAGTACTTC
CDR3 protein: CASSISGSRSYEQYF

clone size: few
V gene: TRBV7-8
J gene: TRBJ2-2
D gene: TRBD1
CDR3 DNA: TGTGCCAGCAGCTTAGCGCAGGGGGAGAACACCGGGGAGCTGTTTTTT
CDR3 protein: CASSLAQGENTGELFF

clone size: .
V gene: TRBV30
J gene: TRBJ1-5
D gene: .
CDR3 DNA: TGTGCCTGGAGTGTCACGGGGATTCAGCCCCAGCATTTT
CDR3 protein: CAWSVTGIQPQHF

clone size: once
V gene: TRBV11-3
J gene: TRBJ2-7
D gene: TRBD1
CDR3 DNA: TGTGCCAGCAGTAGGGACAGGTCATCCTACGAGCAGTACTTC
CDR3 protein: CASSRDRSSYEQYF

clone size: .
V gene: TRBV28
J gene: TRBJ1-2
D gene: .
CDR3 DNA: TGTGCCAGCAGTTTATTTTCGGGTTTTTCCTATGGCTACACCTTC
CDR3 protein: CASSLFSGFSYGYTF

clone size: .
V gene: TRBV19
J gene: TRBJ1-5
D gene: .
CDR3 DNA: TGTGCCAGTAGTATAGAATCGACAGTCAATCAGCCCCAGCATTTT
CDR3 protein: CASSIESTVNQPQHF

clone size: few
V gene: TRBV28
J gene: TRBJ1-5
D gene: .
CDR3 DNA: TGTGCCAGCACCTCCCAGGGTCAGCCCCAGCATTTT
CDR3 protein: CASTSQGQPQHF

clone size: .
V gene: TRBV21-1
J gene: TRBJ1-5
D gene: .
CDR3 DNA: TGTGCCAGCAGCAAAAGTCCGATCCTAGGCAATCAGCCCCAGCATTTT
CDR3 protein: CASSKSPILGNQPQHF

clone size: .
V gene: TRBV10-1
J gene: TRBJ2-1
D gene: .
CDR3 DNA: TGCGCCAGCAGTGTTGAGCGGTACGGCTCCTACAATGAGCAGTTCTTC
CDR3 protein: CASSVERYGSYNEQFF

clone size: .
V gene: TRBV20-1
J gene: TRBJ2-5
D gene: .
CDR3 DNA: TGCAGTGCTAGTTTCTGGGAGGCCCAGTACTTC
CDR3 protein: CSASFWEAQYF

clone size: .
V gene: TRBV6-1
J gene: TRBJ1-5
D gene: TRBD1
CDR3 DNA: TGTGCCAGCAGTGCTGGACAGGCAAATCAGCCCCAGCATTTT
CDR3 protein: CASSAGQANQPQHF

clone size: .
V gene: TRBV6-4
J gene: TRBJ2-3
D gene: .
CDR3 DNA: TGTGCCAGCAGTACATCAGGGACAGATACGCAGTATTTT
CDR3 protein: CASSTSGTDTQYF

clone size: .
V gene: TRBV7-9
J gene: TRBJ2-1
D gene: .
CDR3 DNA: TGTGCCAGCAGCCAACAGGCTACCTCCTTTGAATATAACAATGAGCAGTTCTTC
CDR3 protein: CASSQQATSFEYNNEQFF

clone size: .
V gene: TRBV18
J gene: TRBJ2-1
D gene: TRBD2
CDR3 DNA: TGTGCCAGCTCGGCTAGCGGGAGAGGGGCTAGGCAGTTCTTC
CDR3 protein: CASSASGRGARQFF

clone size: few
V gene: TRBV28
J gene: TRBJ2-7
D gene: .
CDR3 DNA: TGTGCCAGCAGTTCCACAGGGTCTATATTACCCGAGCAGTACTTC
CDR3 protein: CASSSTGSILPEQYF

clone size: .
V gene: TRBV5-1
J gene: TRBJ1-5
D gene: .
CDR3 DNA: TGCGCCAGCAGCTTGCGGGGGGGGTCCCAGCCCCAGCATTTT
CDR3 protein: CASSLRGGSQPQHF

clone size: .
V gene: TRBV7-2
J gene: TRBJ1-1
D gene: .
CDR3 DNA: TGTGCCAGCAGCTTAGGCGGCGGGAACACTGAAGCTTTCTTT
CDR3 protein: CASSLGGGNTEAFF

clone size: .
V gene: TRBV28
J gene: TRBJ1-6
D gene: TRBD1
CDR3 DNA: TGTGCCAGCAGTTCGACAGGGGGAAATTCACCCCTCCACTTT
CDR3 protein: CASSSTGGNSPLHF

clone size: .
V gene: TRBV15
J gene: TRBJ2-7
D gene: TRBD1
CDR3 DNA: TGTGCCACCAGCAGAGAAAGCAGGGGGTATTCCGAGCAGTACTTC
CDR3 protein: CATSRESRGYSEQYF

clone size: once
V gene: TRBV7-9
J gene: TRBJ2-5
D gene: .
CDR3 DNA: TGTGCCAGCAGCTTAGTCAGAGGCGAGACCCAGTACTTC
CDR3 protein: CASSLVRGETQYF

clone size: .
V gene: TRBV28
J gene: TRBJ1-4
D gene: TRBD1
CDR3 DNA: TGTGCCCATAAGGGACAGGGCTGGGAAAAACTGTTTTTT
CDR3 protein: CAHKGQGWEKLFF

clone size: once
V gene: TRBV28
J gene: TRBJ1-5
D gene: .
CDR3 DNA: TGTGCCAGCAGTTTCGGTGGGAGTAGCAATCAGCCCCAGCATTTT
CDR3 protein: CASSFGGSSNQPQHF

clone size: .
V gene: TRBV30
J gene: TRBJ2-7
D gene: .
CDR3 DNA: TGTGCCTGGCGTCGGACAATCGCCTACGAGCAGTACTTC
CDR3 protein: CAWRRTIAYEQYF

clone size: .
V gene: TRBV18
J gene: TRBJ2-7
D gene: TRBD2
CDR3 DNA: TGTGCCAGCTCCTCCGGGCTGCTAGCGGGAAACTACGAGCAGTACTTC
CDR3 protein: CASSSGLLAGNYEQYF

clone size: .
V gene: TRBV4-1
J gene: TRBJ1-2
D gene: TRBD1
CDR3 DNA: TGCGCCAGCAGCCAAGTCTATTCTGTGTTCAGGGGGATCGATCTTCATGGCTACACCTTC
CDR3 protein: CASSQVYSVFRGIDLHGYTF

clone size: .
V gene: TRBV15
J gene: TRBJ1-3
D gene: .
CDR3 DNA: TGTGCCACCAGCAGAGATCCCGGGAGTCAGGACACCATATATTTT
CDR3 protein: CATSRDPGSQDTIYF

clone size: .
V gene: TRBV28
J gene: TRBJ2-1
D gene: .
CDR3 DNA: TGTGCCAGCAGTTTCTCCCGAGGAGGGCCTGAGCAGTTCTTC
CDR3 protein: CASSFSRGGPEQFF

clone size: .
V gene: TRBV19
J gene: TRBJ2-1
D gene: TRBD1
CDR3 DNA: TGTGCCAGTAGTATATGGGGACAGGCCAATGAGCAGTTCTTC
CDR3 protein: CASSIWGQANEQFF

clone size: .
V gene: TRBV27
J gene: TRBJ1-3
D gene: TRBD1
CDR3 DNA: TGTGCCAGCAGTTCCCGCGGGACAGCTGGAAACACCATATATTTT
CDR3 protein: CASSSRGTAGNTIYF

clone size: .
V gene: TRBV2
J gene: TRBJ1-6
D gene: TRBD1
CDR3 DNA: TGTGCCAGCAGGGAGTTGACAGGGTCCAAATCACCCCTCCACTTT
CDR3 protein: CASRELTGSKSPLHF

clone size: once
V gene: TRBV2
J gene: TRBJ1-1
D gene: TRBD1
CDR3 DNA: TGTGCCAGCAGTGCTCTTAGACAGGGAGACACTGAAGCTTTCTTT
CDR3 protein: CASSALRQGDTEAFF

clone size: .
V gene: TRBV5-1
J gene: TRBJ1-4
D gene: TRBD1
CDR3 DNA: TGCGCCAGCAGCCGACCCGACAGGGGCGGTGAAAAACTGTTTTTT
CDR3 protein: CASSRPDRGGEKLFF

clone size: .
V gene: TRBV6-1
J gene: TRBJ1-2
D gene: TRBD1
CDR3 DNA: TGTGCCAGCAGTGACCCCCAGGGGGCGAATGGCTACACCTTC
CDR3 protein: CASSDPQGANGYTF

clone size: .
V gene: TRBV5-4
J gene: TRBJ2-2
D gene: TRBD1
CDR3 DNA: TGTGCCAGCAGCCTATACTCAGGGGGCGCTGACACCGGGGAGCTGTTTTTT
CDR3 protein: CASSLYSGGADTGELFF

clone size: .
V gene: TRBV7-9
J gene: TRBJ1-1
D gene: .
CDR3 DNA: TGTGCCAGCAGCTTACCCACCAGCCAGGGACTCTACGCTGAAGCTTTCTTT
CDR3 protein: CASSLPTSQGLYAEAFF

clone size: .
V gene: TRBV25-1
J gene: TRBJ2-3
D gene: TRBD2
CDR3 DNA: TGTGCCAGCAGTCGGGAGGGTAGCACAGATACGCAGTATTTT
CDR3 protein: CASSREGSTDTQYF

clone size: once
V gene: TRBV28
J gene: TRBJ2-5
D gene: .
CDR3 DNA: TGTGCCAGCAAGAGGGGGGAGACCCAGTACTTC
CDR3 protein: CASKRGETQYF